The 22 T cell receptor beta chains below were found in one sample sequenced in a study of identical twins. TCRdb re-called the 5' RACE reads with MiXCR, one entry per CDR3 protein. The profile shows 350,000 to 450,000 distinct CDR3 sequences, 15% to 20% of them singletons. The sample comprised naive T cells sorted from blood. The receptor set was obtained from a man in his fifties in good health.

This clonotype has a count of ten or more. The chain recombines TRBV20-1 with TRBJ2-2; perhaps D is TRBD1 or TRBD2 (5 bases each). From germline, CDR1 is DFQATT and CDR2 SNEGSKA (reference sequence). The CDR3 runs to 15 residues. V shed 6 bases and J shed 1 base, with 15 bases lying between them. The DNA of the CDR3 is TGCAGTGCCCGCTCCGGGACGGAGAACACCGGGGAGCTGTTTTTT. Residues: CSARSGTENTGELFF.

In its sample, this clonotype was seen a few times. V is TRBV7-8 and J is TRBJ1-1; D not certain. Germline V gives CDR1 SGHVS, CDR2 FQNEAQ. The V end lost 3 bases, the J end lost 7 bases, and 12 bases lay between the germline ends. This CDR3 has 13 residues. Written as DNA, the CDR3 is TGTGCCAGCAGCTTGTGGACGCACTATGAAGCTTTCTTT. It specifies CASSLWTHYEAFF. Based on the CDR3 plus reference TRBV7-8 and TRBJ1-1, the full variable domain is GAGVSQSPRYKVAKRGQDVALRCDPISGHVSLFWYQQALGQGPEFLTYFQNEAQLDKSGLPSDRFFAERPEGSVSTLKIQRTQQEDSAVYLCASSLWTHYEAFFGQGTRLTVV.

This clonotype was seen many times. The chain carries TRBV6-2 or TRBV6-3 and TRBJ2-2; D remains ambiguous. The CDR3 is made up of 14 amino acids. Germline V gene sequence: CDR1 MNHEY, CDR2 SVGEGT. V lost 4 bases and J lost 4, with 10 bases in between. CDR3 sequence (DNA): TGTGCCAGCAGTTGGTCCCTGGGCACCGGGGAGCTGTTTTTT. Translated: CASSWSLGTGELFF.

This clonotype appeared many times. This rearrangement joins TRBV27 to TRBJ1-1; perhaps TRBD1 as D (6 bases). The germline CDR1 and CDR2 sequences are MNHEY and SMNVEV (reference sequence). With 6 bases removed from V and 1 base from J, the gap between germline ends came to 12 bases. There are 14 residues in the CDR3. CDR3 sequence reads: CASRPGVGNTEAFF. The CDR3 coding sequence is TGTGCCAGCAGACCAGGGGTTGGGAACACTGAAGCTTTCTTT.

This clonotype was counted only a few times. This chain links TRBV12-3 or TRBV12-4 with TRBJ2-5; D might be TRBD1 or TRBD2, each matching 5 bases. The CDR3 is 13 residues long. V was shortened by 7 bases and J by 5 bases, with 14 bases between the two germline ends. The DNA for the CDR3 is TGTGCCAGCAAAACGGTAGGGACGGAGACCCAGTACTTC. Protein sequence: CASKTVGTETQYF.

This clonotype has just a few counts. The rearrangement links TRBV7-9 to TRBJ2-7; a possible D gene is TRBD2 (6 bases). The CDR3 contains 15 residues. V was cut by 3 bases and J by 0 bases, with 12 bases left in between. CDR1 is SEHNR, CDR2 FQNEAQ, per germline (reference sequence). The CDR3, as DNA: TGTGCCAGCAGCTTGGCGGGGCCCCACTCCTACGAGCAGTACTTC. It codes for CASSLAGPHSYEQYF. Based on the CDR3 plus reference TRBV7-9 and TRBJ2-7, the full variable domain is DTGVSQNPRHKITKRGQNVTFRCDPISEHNRLYWYRQTLGQGPEFLTYFQNEAQLEKSRLLSDRFSAERPKGSFSTLEIQRTEQGDSAMYLCASSLAGPHSYEQYFGPGTRLTVT.

The V gene is TRBV12-3 or TRBV12-4, the J gene TRBJ2-4; the match to TRBD2 covers 10 bases. CDR3 length equals 18 residues. V lost 3 bases to trimming and J lost 0 bases; unmatched junction nucleotides: 8. In DNA, the CDR3 is TGTGCCAGCAGTTTTCACGGACTAGCGGCTTTAGCCAAAAACATTCAGTACTTC. Its protein is CASSFHGLAALAKNIQYF.

The genes are TRBV6-2 or TRBV6-3 and TRBJ1-1; no clear D. The CDR3 is 13 residues long. Germline CDR1 is MNHEY and CDR2 is SVGEGT. CDR3 DNA: TGTGCGGTCCTCGCGACCTCTAGCACTGAAGCTTTCTTT. The encoded protein is CAVLATSSTEAFF.

This chain joins TRBV7-2 and TRBJ2-1; maybe TRBD2 (5 bases). Trimming took off 3 bases at V and 6 bases at J, with 9 bases between the two ends. CDR1 and CDR2 from the germline V gene are SGHTA and FQGNSA. The CDR3 totals 13 residues. CDR3 nucleotides: TGTGCCAGCAGCTTTACTAGTGTCAATGAGCAGTTCTTC. This codes for CASSFTSVNEQFF.

This clonotype was counted a few times. The chain has TRBV18 and TRBJ2-3; 8 bases match TRBD1. Trimming took 3 bases from V and 4 from J; bases not matched to a gene: 3. The CDR3 has 14 residues. Germline values: CDR1 KGHSH, CDR2 LQKENI. As DNA, the CDR3 is TGTGCCAGCTCACCGAGACAGGGGCCAGATACGCAGTATTTT. This encodes CASSPRQGPDTQYF. The full variable domain, completed using reference TRBV18 and TRBJ2-3, is NAGVMQNPRHLVRRRGQEARLRCSPMKGHSHVYWYRQLPEEGLKFMVYLQKENIIDESGMPKERFSAEFPKEGPSILRIQQVVRGDSAAYFCASSPRQGPDTQYFGPGTRLTVL.

This clonotype has only a few counts. The chain employs TRBV20-1 and TRBJ2-1, with 9 bases that match TRBD1. J was trimmed by 4 bases and V by 4 bases; bases with no gene match: 20. The germline V gene encodes CDR1 DFQATT and CDR2 SNEGSKA (reference sequence). The CDR3 runs 19 residues. CDR3 in amino acids: CSAIDGTGFGITSYNEQFF. In nucleotides, the CDR3 is TGCAGTGCTATCGACGGGACAGGGTTTGGAATAACGTCATACAATGAGCAGTTCTTC.

This clonotype was seen at least ten times. The chain has TRBV5-1 and TRBJ2-2; D possibly uses TRBD1 or TRBD2 (5 bases each). Germline loops: CDR1 SGHRS, CDR2 YFSETQ. V lost 4 bases to trimming and J lost 10 bases, with 29 bases between them. This CDR3 comprises 18 residues. In DNA, the CDR3 is TGCGCCAGCAGCCCGAGTCTCAGTGCTAGGACATGGGAGCCGGAGCTGTTTTTT. Amino acids: CASSPSLSARTWEPELFF.

The chain is built from TRBV3-1 and TRBJ1-1; TRBD1 is a possible D gene (6 bases). The CDR3 runs to 16 residues. Germline-derived CDR1 and CDR2 are LGHDT and YNNKEL (reference sequence). Trimming took off 4 bases at V and 2 bases at J, with 17 bases between the two ends. CDR3 sequence (DNA): TGTGCCAGCAGCCCCGGGCAGGGGAGAGTAAACACTGAAGCTTTCTTT. This translates into CASSPGQGRVNTEAFF.

This chain connects TRBV6-2 or TRBV6-3 to TRBJ1-2, with 8 nucleotides matching TRBD1. Losses at the gene ends were 5 bases for V and 8 bases for J; bases not matched to a gene: 13. This CDR3 has 15 amino acids. Germline V gene lookup returns CDR1 MNHEY and CDR2 SVGEGT. CDR3 amino acids: CASSDRDRTSGGYTF. CDR3 nucleotides: TGTGCCAGCAGTGATCGGGACAGGACCTCGGGCGGCTACACCTTC.

The gene calls are TRBV6-1 and TRBJ2-3; 12 bases are a match to TRBD2. Germline assignment: CDR1 MNHNS and CDR2 SASEGT. After removal of 6 bases from V and 1 base from J, the junction contained 2 bases not matched to a gene. This CDR3 is built from 15 residues. The CDR3 spells CASSGLAGRTDTQYF. CDR3 DNA sequence: TGTGCCAGCAGCGGACTAGCGGGGCGCACAGATACGCAGTATTTT.

The CDR3 here is CASSFSPPNEQYF. Here the CDR3 DNA reads TGTGCCAGCAGCTTCTCCCCCCCTAACGAGCAGTACTTC. The chain links TRBV5-6 to TRBJ2-7, with unresolved D. This CDR3 has 13 amino acids. CDR1 is SGHDT, CDR2 YYEEEE, per germline. V shed 2 bases and J shed 5 bases, with 11 bases lying between them.

In this sample, this clonotype turned up a few times. The chain combines TRBV27 with TRBJ1-2; the D gene is possibly TRBD1 (6 bases). The CDR3 has 17 residues. Germline loops: CDR1 MNHEY, CDR2 SMNVEV (reference sequence). The ends were cut back, 7 bases at V and 2 bases at J, with 23 bases in the middle. CDR3 protein: CASKVLLPDSDNYGYTF. The CDR3 DNA is TGTGCCAGCAAGGTCCTTCTGCCGGACAGTGACAACTATGGCTACACCTTC.

This clonotype was picked up a small number of times. The rearrangement links TRBV20-1 to TRBJ2-6; maybe TRBD2 (5 bases). CDR1 DFQATT and CDR2 SNEGSKA come from the germline V gene (reference sequence). This CDR3 region has 13 residues. Trimming pared 7 bases from V and 4 bases from J, leaving 11 bases between. The CDR3 here is CSGTSGGANVLTF. The DNA of the CDR3 is TGCAGTGGGACGTCGGGAGGGGCCAACGTCCTGACTTTC.

CDR3 nucleotide sequence: TGTGCCACCAGCAGTATGAACACTGAAGCTTTCTTT. Amino acids: CATSSMNTEAFF. The rearrangement uses TRBV15 and TRBJ1-1; D not certain. V was clipped by 3 bases and J by 0 bases, with 2 bases between them. The CDR3 consists of 12 residues. CDR1 is LNHNV and CDR2 is YYDKDF in the germline V gene (reference sequence).

There are many counts of this clonotype. The gene calls are TRBV11-2 and TRBJ1-1; the match to TRBD1 covers 10 bases. The CDR3 is made up of 16 amino acids. Germline CDR1 is SGHAT and CDR2 is FQNNGV. V shed 1 base, J shed 4 bases, and the junction held 6 bases outside the gene matches. The CDR3 region has the DNA TGTGCCAGCAGCTTAGTTCGGACAGGGGGAGGCACTGAAGCTTTCTTT. Protein sequence: CASSLVRTGGGTEAFF.

V and J are TRBV6-1 and TRBJ2-3, with D uncertain. CDR1 and CDR2 from the germline V gene are MNHNS and SASEGT. The ends were cut back, 6 bases at V and 4 bases at J, with 20 bases in the middle. CDR3 size: 16 residues. This CDR3 reads CASSLSLSMVADTQYF. The CDR3 nucleotides read TGTGCCAGCAGCCTCAGTCTCTCAATGGTCGCAGATACGCAGTATTTT.

This clonotype was seen more than once but under ten times. The rearrangement joins TRBV6-6 to TRBJ2-3; a weak D match, TRBD1 (5 bases). Trimming stripped 7 bases from V and 6 bases from J, with 5 bases between. CDR1 and CDR2 from the germline V gene are MNHNY and SVGAGI (reference sequence). The CDR3 has 10 residues. CDR3 coding DNA: TGTGCCAGCAAGGGGGATACGCAGTATTTT. Amino acids: CASKGDTQYF.